This is a list of T cell receptor beta chains from one sample in a study of blood T cell repertoires in COVID-19. Clones were sequenced by immunoSEQ multiplex PCR, and TCRdb holds only the in-frame ones, with some missing. The data show around 150,000 clones, with over 70% seen just once and about 10% held by the top ten. The specimen was peripheral blood. These receptors all stem from a man aged 55 to 70 with active or convalescent COVID-19. The CDR3 runs from the conserved cysteine through the conserved F or W. Each record gives: D gene, V gene, J gene, clone size, CDR3 protein, CDR3 DNA. A D gene is named only where the DNA matches it firmly. The size entry is marked missing in some rows and otherwise reads once, few, many or a size class.

D gene: -
V gene: TRBV18
J gene: TRBJ2-7
clone size: -
CDR3 protein: CASSPYGQTQHEQYF
CDR3 DNA: TGTGCCAGCTCACCATACGGACAGACTCAACACGAGCAGTACTTC

D gene: -
V gene: TRBV4-1
J gene: TRBJ1-5
clone size: -
CDR3 protein: CASSPAGVSNQPQHF
CDR3 DNA: TGCGCCAGCAGCCCCGCCGGGGTGAGCAATCAGCCCCAGCATTTT

D gene: TRBD1
V gene: TRBV27
J gene: TRBJ2-3
clone size: -
CDR3 protein: CASRRQGGTDTQYF
CDR3 DNA: TGTGCCAGCAGAAGACAGGGAGGCACAGATACGCAGTATTTT

D gene: -
V gene: TRBV7-9
J gene: TRBJ1-3
clone size: -
CDR3 protein: CASSLTISGNTIYF
CDR3 DNA: TGTGCCAGCAGCTTAACAATCTCTGGAAACACCATATATTTT

D gene: -
V gene: TRBV11-2
J gene: TRBJ2-1
clone size: -
CDR3 protein: CASSLEERRDYNEQFF
CDR3 DNA: TGTGCCAGCAGCTTAGAGGAACGGCGGGATTACAATGAGCAGTTCTTC

D gene: -
V gene: TRBV10-1
J gene: TRBJ2-7
clone size: -
CDR3 protein: CASSDGRPSKRGEQYF
CDR3 DNA: TGCGCCAGCAGTGATGGAAGGCCAAGTAAACGGGGGGAGCAGTACTTC

D gene: -
V gene: TRBV18
J gene: TRBJ2-1
clone size: -
CDR3 protein: CASSPGELYNEQFF
CDR3 DNA: TGTGCCAGCTCACCCGGGGAACTCTACAATGAGCAGTTCTTC

D gene: -
V gene: TRBV30
J gene: TRBJ1-5
clone size: -
CDR3 protein: CAWSSLWGGQPQHF
CDR3 DNA: TGTGCCTGGAGTTCCCTCTGGGGAGGTCAGCCCCAGCATTTT

D gene: TRBD1
V gene: TRBV25-1
J gene: TRBJ2-5
clone size: many
CDR3 protein: CASSEYRGRWETQYF
CDR3 DNA: TGTGCCAGCAGTGAATACAGGGGGCGGTGGGAGACCCAGTACTTC

D gene: TRBD2
V gene: TRBV4-2
J gene: TRBJ2-7
clone size: -
CDR3 protein: CASLPEAGRAREQYF
CDR3 DNA: TGTGCCAGCCTCCCTGAGGCCGGGAGGGCCCGGGAGCAGTACTTC

D gene: TRBD1
V gene: TRBV2
J gene: TRBJ2-7
clone size: -
CDR3 protein: CASRTGGGYEQYF
CDR3 DNA: TGTGCCAGCAGAACAGGGGGAGGCTACGAGCAGTACTTC

D gene: -
V gene: TRBV18
J gene: TRBJ2-5
clone size: -
CDR3 protein: CASSPPSVQAAQETQYF
CDR3 DNA: TGTGCCAGCTCACCACCGAGTGTTCAGGCCGCCCAAGAGACCCAGTACTTC

D gene: -
V gene: TRBV6-5
J gene: TRBJ2-7
clone size: once
CDR3 protein: CASSKHSYEQYF
CDR3 DNA: TGTGCCAGCAGTAAGCACAGTTACGAGCAGTACTTC

D gene: -
V gene: TRBV5-6
J gene: TRBJ2-7
clone size: -
CDR3 protein: CASSLDTYEQYF
CDR3 DNA: TGTGCCAGCAGCTTGGACACCTACGAGCAGTACTTC

D gene: -
V gene: TRBV6-6
J gene: TRBJ1-4
clone size: -
CDR3 protein: CASSYGGGIANEKLFF
CDR3 DNA: TGTGCCAGCAGTTACGGCGGGGGCATAGCTAATGAAAAACTGTTTTTT

D gene: -
V gene: TRBV21-1
J gene: TRBJ1-5
clone size: once
CDR3 protein: CASSTGRFINSNQPQHF
CDR3 DNA: TGTGCCAGCAGCACCGGTCGTTTTATTAATAGCAATCAGCCCCAGCATTTT

D gene: TRBD1
V gene: TRBV28
J gene: TRBJ1-2
clone size: -
CDR3 protein: CASRPGTGMSTHGYTF
CDR3 DNA: TGTGCCAGCAGACCCGGGACAGGGATGTCGACCCATGGCTACACCTTC

D gene: -
V gene: TRBV19
J gene: TRBJ2-1
clone size: -
CDR3 protein: CASRGSGVYNEQFF
CDR3 DNA: TGTGCCAGTAGGGGTTCGGGTGTTTACAATGAGCAGTTCTTC

D gene: TRBD1
V gene: TRBV28
J gene: TRBJ2-7
clone size: -
CDR3 protein: CAGQGAGEQYF
CDR3 DNA: TGTGCCGGCCAGGGGGCGGGCGAGCAGTACTTC

D gene: -
V gene: TRBV19
J gene: TRBJ1-5
clone size: -
CDR3 protein: CASSMIGGGYNQPQHF
CDR3 DNA: TGTGCCAGTAGTATGATAGGCGGGGGCTACAATCAGCCCCAGCATTTT

D gene: -
V gene: TRBV9
J gene: TRBJ1-2
clone size: -
CDR3 protein: CASSARPVRDIVGYTF
CDR3 DNA: TGTGCCAGCAGCGCCCGCCCCGTACGGGACATAGTGGGCTACACCTTC

D gene: -
V gene: TRBV6-5
J gene: TRBJ2-2
clone size: -
CDR3 protein: CASGKQGNTGELFF
CDR3 DNA: TGTGCCAGCGGAAAACAGGGGAACACCGGGGAGCTGTTTTTT

D gene: TRBD2
V gene: TRBV3-1/TRBV3-2
J gene: TRBJ2-7
clone size: once
CDR3 protein: CASSPDPGLANEQYF
CDR3 DNA: TGTGCCAGCAGTCCCGACCCGGGACTAGCGAACGAGCAGTACTTC

D gene: -
V gene: TRBV24-1
J gene: TRBJ2-3
clone size: -
CDR3 protein: CATSDSGRTTDTQYF
CDR3 DNA: TGTGCCACCAGTGATTCGGGCAGGACAACAGATACGCAGTATTTT

D gene: -
V gene: TRBV16
J gene: TRBJ1-1
clone size: -
CDR3 protein: CASSHDGFGVGNTEAFF
CDR3 DNA: TGTGCCAGCAGTCACGATGGATTTGGAGTTGGGAACACTGAAGCTTTCTTT

D gene: TRBD1
V gene: TRBV18
J gene: TRBJ2-2
clone size: -
CDR3 protein: CASSLYGTGSTGELFF
CDR3 DNA: TGTGCCAGCTCACTCTACGGGACAGGGAGCACCGGGGAGCTGTTTTTT

D gene: TRBD2
V gene: TRBV6-2/TRBV6-3
J gene: TRBJ2-4
clone size: -
CDR3 protein: CASSSGLDVGKNIQYF
CDR3 DNA: TGTGCCAGCAGTTCCGGACTAGATGTTGGCAAAAACATTCAGTACTTC

D gene: -
V gene: TRBV7-2
J gene: TRBJ2-3
clone size: once
CDR3 protein: CASSAGLRTDTQYF
CDR3 DNA: TGTGCCAGCAGCGCGGGACTTCGCACAGATACGCAGTATTTT

D gene: TRBD1
V gene: TRBV28
J gene: TRBJ1-2
clone size: -
CDR3 protein: CASSPYWADRGTVNYGYTF
CDR3 DNA: TGTGCCAGCAGTCCATATTGGGCGGACAGGGGGACCGTTAACTATGGCTACACCTTC

D gene: TRBD1
V gene: TRBV7-9
J gene: TRBJ1-1
clone size: -
CDR3 protein: CASSRPGQTNTEAFF
CDR3 DNA: TGTGCCAGCAGCCGCCCGGGACAGACGAACACTGAAGCTTTCTTT

D gene: TRBD2
V gene: TRBV28
J gene: TRBJ2-1
clone size: -
CDR3 protein: CASSSWTSGSGSGEQFF
CDR3 DNA: TGTGCCAGCAGTTCCTGGACTAGCGGGAGTGGTTCCGGTGAGCAGTTCTTC

D gene: -
V gene: TRBV29-1
J gene: TRBJ2-3
clone size: -
CDR3 protein: CSVRQNVADTQYF
CDR3 DNA: TGCAGCGTAAGACAAAACGTCGCAGATACGCAGTATTTT

D gene: -
V gene: TRBV12-3/TRBV12-4
J gene: TRBJ1-5
clone size: -
CDR3 protein: CASSFREGQPQHF
CDR3 DNA: TGTGCCAGCAGTTTCAGGGAGGGGCAGCCCCAGCATTTT

D gene: -
V gene: TRBV5-1
J gene: TRBJ2-7
clone size: -
CDR3 protein: CASSLVAGGDEQYF
CDR3 DNA: TGCGCCAGCAGCTTGGTAGCTGGCGGGGACGAGCAGTACTTC

D gene: -
V gene: TRBV7-9
J gene: TRBJ1-6
clone size: -
CDR3 protein: CASSLESHLNGSPLHF
CDR3 DNA: TGTGCCAGCAGCTTAGAGAGTCATTTAAACGGTTCACCCCTCCACTTT

D gene: -
V gene: TRBV28
J gene: TRBJ1-2
clone size: -
CDR3 protein: CASSPYRGRGYTF
CDR3 DNA: TGTGCCAGCAGTCCGTACCGGGGTCGTGGCTACACCTTC

D gene: -
V gene: TRBV11-1
J gene: TRBJ2-1
clone size: -
CDR3 protein: CASSPKRASYNEQFF
CDR3 DNA: TGTGCCAGCAGCCCTAAGCGGGCTTCCTACAATGAGCAGTTCTTC

D gene: -
V gene: TRBV2
J gene: TRBJ2-5
clone size: -
CDR3 protein: CASTGGSRQETQYF
CDR3 DNA: TGTGCCAGCACCGGAGGCAGCCGCCAAGAGACCCAGTACTTC

D gene: TRBD2
V gene: TRBV5-6
J gene: TRBJ2-7
clone size: -
CDR3 protein: CASTERDGYEQYF
CDR3 DNA: TGTGCCAGCACCGAGCGGGACGGTTACGAGCAGTACTTC

D gene: -
V gene: TRBV19
J gene: TRBJ1-1
clone size: -
CDR3 protein: CAVVFRGEAFF
CDR3 DNA: TGTGCCGTCGTTTTCAGGGGTGAAGCTTTCTTT

D gene: TRBD2
V gene: TRBV6-6
J gene: TRBJ2-7
clone size: -
CDR3 protein: CASSQPTSGYYEQYF
CDR3 DNA: TGTGCCAGCAGCCAACCCACTAGCGGATACTACGAGCAGTACTTC

D gene: -
V gene: TRBV4-1
J gene: TRBJ1-6
clone size: -
CDR3 protein: CASSQEMAVSYNSPLHF
CDR3 DNA: TGCGCCAGCAGCCAAGAAATGGCCGTCTCCTATAATTCACCCCTCCACTTT

D gene: -
V gene: TRBV19
J gene: TRBJ1-5
clone size: -
CDR3 protein: CASSMSIIQPQHF
CDR3 DNA: TGTGCCAGTAGTATGAGTATCATTCAGCCCCAGCATTTT

D gene: TRBD1
V gene: TRBV24-1
J gene: TRBJ2-1
clone size: few
CDR3 protein: CATSDVRGPYNEQFF
CDR3 DNA: TGTGCCACCAGTGATGTAAGGGGGCCCTACAATGAGCAGTTCTTC

D gene: TRBD2
V gene: TRBV19
J gene: TRBJ2-4
clone size: -
CDR3 protein: CASSIVGAGGDLAKNIQYF
CDR3 DNA: TGTGCCAGTAGTATAGTGGGAGCGGGGGGGGACTTAGCCAAAAACATTCAGTACTTC

D gene: TRBD1
V gene: TRBV9
J gene: TRBJ2-1
clone size: -
CDR3 protein: CASSESTGKKPTSSYNEQFF
CDR3 DNA: TGTGCCAGCAGCGAGTCGACAGGGAAAAAACCCACAAGCTCCTACAATGAGCAGTTCTTC

D gene: TRBD1
V gene: TRBV7-9
J gene: TRBJ2-1
clone size: -
CDR3 protein: CASSEFGQGHEQFF
CDR3 DNA: TGTGCCAGCAGCGAATTTGGACAGGGACATGAGCAGTTCTTC

D gene: -
V gene: TRBV6-5
J gene: TRBJ2-1
clone size: -
CDR3 protein: CASSYWERTPTEQFF
CDR3 DNA: TGTGCCAGCAGTTACTGGGAGCGGACTCCCACTGAGCAGTTCTTC

D gene: TRBD2
V gene: TRBV11-2
J gene: TRBJ2-7
clone size: -
CDR3 protein: CASSSPVHGRAGYEQYF
CDR3 DNA: TGTGCCAGCAGCTCCCCGGTGCACGGGAGGGCCGGTTACGAGCAGTACTTC

D gene: -
V gene: TRBV30
J gene: TRBJ2-5
clone size: -
CDR3 protein: CAWSVFSGETQYF
CDR3 DNA: TGTGCCTGGAGTGTATTCTCAGGGGAGACCCAGTACTTC

D gene: TRBD1
V gene: TRBV6-1
J gene: TRBJ1-5
clone size: -
CDR3 protein: CAIGQGGQPQHF
CDR3 DNA: TGTGCCATAGGACAGGGAGGTCAGCCCCAGCATTTT

D gene: TRBD2
V gene: TRBV27
J gene: TRBJ2-1
clone size: -
CDR3 protein: CASSSGTSGGRYEQFF
CDR3 DNA: TGTGCCAGCAGTTCCGGGACTAGTGGTGGAAGGTATGAGCAGTTCTTC

D gene: TRBD2
V gene: TRBV30
J gene: TRBJ2-2
clone size: -
CDR3 protein: CAVRAGDSNTGELFF
CDR3 DNA: TGTGCCGTGAGAGCGGGGGATTCGAACACCGGGGAGCTGTTTTTT

D gene: TRBD1
V gene: TRBV15
J gene: TRBJ1-2
clone size: -
CDR3 protein: CATSTRTGGGYGYTF
CDR3 DNA: TGTGCCACCAGCACCCGGACAGGGGGCGGCTATGGCTACACCTTC

D gene: TRBD1
V gene: TRBV12-5
J gene: TRBJ2-1
clone size: -
CDR3 protein: CASGLVGDRAAFF
CDR3 DNA: TGTGCTAGTGGTTTGGTAGGGGACAGGGCCGCGTTCTTC

D gene: -
V gene: TRBV28
J gene: TRBJ2-2
clone size: -
CDR3 protein: CASNDSDGPRELFF
CDR3 DNA: TGTGCCAGCAACGACAGTGACGGTCCCAGGGAGCTGTTTTTT

D gene: -
V gene: TRBV7-6
J gene: TRBJ1-1
clone size: -
CDR3 protein: CASSVGGGTEAFF
CDR3 DNA: TGTGCCAGCAGCGTAGGGGGGGGCACTGAAGCTTTCTTT

D gene: -
V gene: TRBV5-5
J gene: TRBJ2-7
clone size: -
CDR3 protein: CASSLFGGGSSYEQYF
CDR3 DNA: TGTGCCAGCAGCTTGTTTGGCGGCGGAAGCTCCTACGAGCAGTACTTC

D gene: TRBD1
V gene: TRBV24-1
J gene: TRBJ1-4
clone size: once
CDR3 protein: CATSEGRGDEKLFF
CDR3 DNA: TGTGCCACCAGTGAAGGCAGGGGGGATGAAAAACTGTTTTTT